This T cell receptor beta chain derives from a study of T-cell reconstitution after alpha-beta-depleted transplantation in children. Germline values: CDR1 LGHNA, CDR2 YSLEER. The CDR3 is 14 residues long. The J segment lost 6 bases and the V segment lost 4 bases, leaving 5 bases of the junction unmatched. This sample's TCRbeta library carried unique molecular identifier barcodes. One entry per CDR3 protein, called by TCRdb with MiXCR from the PCR reads. This table holds about 610,000 distinct CDR3 sequences, over 9.5% found once. Only a few counts were recorded for this clonotype. The sample in question was PBMCs from the stem cell graft donor, obtained from the stem cell graft. This clonotype was sampled from a human donor who donated a stem cell graft to a child with acute myeloid leukemia. The chain combines TRBV4-3 with TRBJ1-5; 8 bases are shared with TRBD1. The CDR3 sequence: CASSPGQGRQPQHF. The DNA of the CDR3 is TGCGCCAGCAGCCCTGGACAGGGCCGTCAGCCCCAGCATTTT.